These T cell receptor beta chains were read from a single sample in a study of blood T cell repertoires in COVID-19. The assay was immunoSEQ multiplex PCR, and TCRdb's table has in-frame clones only and misses some. There are roughly 280,000 clones in the sample; around nine tenths occur only once, and roughly 2.2% lies in the top ten. Sequencing used peripheral blood. Receptors were obtained from a man between 45 and 60 years old with acute or convalescent COVID-19. Each CDR3 is given with its conserved first and last residue. Each record gives: clone size, D gene, V gene, CDR3 length, CDR3 protein. The D gene is left open where the match is weak. Clone size is not always given. Where it is, it says once, few, many or a class for expanded clones.

>.|TRBD2|TRBV5-1|16
CASSSLAGGNTGELFF
>.|.|TRBV2|14
CASDMEGGAGGQYF
>.|.|TRBV5-4|16
CASSGAPGVDGNTIYF
>once|TRBD1|TRBV30|13
CAWRAQGAYEQYF
>.|.|TRBV30|13
CAWSGGNNQPQHF
>.|TRBD2|TRBV7-9|16
CASSLAGGGNTGELFF
>.|.|TRBV7-2|12
CASSFYTGELFF
>.|.|TRBV19|14
CASSKSGRTSEAFF
>.|.|TRBV9|15
CASSVDSGSTDTQYF
>.|.|TRBV14|13
CASSPSMEDEQFF
>.|TRBD1|TRBV5-1|15
CASSPGQGGNQPQHF
>.|TRBD2|TRBV27|19
CASSFSGTSGLISYNEQFF
>.|.|TRBV2|12
CASRDLKRVPYF
>.|TRBD1|TRBV29-1|14
CSVRSRGPTGELFF
>.|TRBD1|TRBV15|17
CATSRGGEGARDTEAFF
>.|.|TRBV27|14
CASTDSLGNQPQHF
>.|TRBD1|TRBV30|17
CAWSPPGGTGGANGYTF
>.|.|TRBV2|12
CASSGQFYEQYF
>few|TRBD1|TRBV3-1/TRBV3-2|13
CASSQGTGYGYTF
>.|TRBD1|TRBV7-9|15
CASSPTGTEAKTQYF
>.|TRBD1|TRBV29-1|14
CSGAGTGMTDTQYF
>.|TRBD2|TRBV7-9|16
CASSLGGGLGQETQYF
>.|TRBD1|TRBV2|15
CASSEGQGSNQPQHF
>.|TRBD1|TRBV2|14
CASSLDREASPLHF
>.|TRBD1|TRBV2|14
CASSRDREADGYTF
>.|.|TRBV11-3|15
CASSPRHSLNSPLHF
>.|TRBD1|TRBV18|16
CASSPKPQQGVYEQYF
>.|TRBD1|TRBV9|17
CASSVAWGQGDNYGYTF
>.|.|TRBV12-5|13
CASGSYSAEGQFF
>once|.|TRBV2|13
CASRAAGDTEAFF
>.|.|TRBV10-3|15
CASRTSDTNHYEQYF
>.|.|TRBV2|14
CASSAQGGDEKLFF
>.|TRBD2|TRBV3-1/TRBV3-2|14
CASRTTSGGNEQFF
>.|.|TRBV5-1|15
CASSPLGGGAYEQYF
>.|.|TRBV18|13
CASSGTPNEKLFF
>few|.|TRBV5-6|14
CASSLGGRWETQYF
>.|.|TRBV7-3|14
CASSPGVENTEAFF
>.|TRBD2|TRBV3-1/TRBV3-2|15
CASMESGGYQETQYF
>.|.|TRBV5-1|13
CASGGAETGELFF
>.|.|TRBV7-9|14
CASSPGGREVGYTF